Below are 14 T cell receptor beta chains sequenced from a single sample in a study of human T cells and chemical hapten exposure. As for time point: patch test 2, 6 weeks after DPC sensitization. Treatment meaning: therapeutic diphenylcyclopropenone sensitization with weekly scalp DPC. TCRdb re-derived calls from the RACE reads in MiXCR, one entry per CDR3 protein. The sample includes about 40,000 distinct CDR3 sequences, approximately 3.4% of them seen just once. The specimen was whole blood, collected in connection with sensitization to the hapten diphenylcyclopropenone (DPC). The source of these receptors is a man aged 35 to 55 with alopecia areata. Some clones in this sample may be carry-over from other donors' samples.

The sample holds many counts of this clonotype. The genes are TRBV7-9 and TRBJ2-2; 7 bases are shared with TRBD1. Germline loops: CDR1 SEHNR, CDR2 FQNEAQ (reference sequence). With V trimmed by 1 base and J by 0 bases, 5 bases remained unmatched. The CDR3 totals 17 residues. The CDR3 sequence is CASSLGRDSTNTGELFF. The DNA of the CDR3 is TGTGCCAGCAGCTTAGGTCGGGACAGTACGAACACCGGGGAGCTGTTTTTT.

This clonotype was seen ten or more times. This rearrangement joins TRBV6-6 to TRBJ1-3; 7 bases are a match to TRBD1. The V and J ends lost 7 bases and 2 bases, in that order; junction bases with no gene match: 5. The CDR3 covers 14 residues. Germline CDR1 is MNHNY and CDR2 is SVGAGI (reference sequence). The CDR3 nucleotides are TGTGCCAGCATTCCACAGGGGACTGGAAACACCATATATTTT. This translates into CASIPQGTGNTIYF.

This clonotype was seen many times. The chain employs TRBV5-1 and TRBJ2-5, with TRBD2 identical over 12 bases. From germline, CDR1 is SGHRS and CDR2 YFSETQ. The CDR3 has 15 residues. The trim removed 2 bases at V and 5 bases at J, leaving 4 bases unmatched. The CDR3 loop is CASSFGLAGLETQYF. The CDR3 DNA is TGCGCCAGCAGCTTCGGACTAGCGGGATTGGAGACCCAGTACTTC.

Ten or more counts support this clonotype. The CDR3: CASSPAGRHTQYF. The DNA for the CDR3 is TGCGCCAGCAGCCCAGCAGGCCGACATACGCAGTATTTT. This sequence joins TRBV10-1 and TRBJ2-3; D gene unclear. The CDR3 loop spans 13 amino acids. Germline V gives CDR1 WNHNN, CDR2 SYGVQD (reference sequence). V was trimmed by 6 bases and J by 7 bases, leaving 14 bases between them.

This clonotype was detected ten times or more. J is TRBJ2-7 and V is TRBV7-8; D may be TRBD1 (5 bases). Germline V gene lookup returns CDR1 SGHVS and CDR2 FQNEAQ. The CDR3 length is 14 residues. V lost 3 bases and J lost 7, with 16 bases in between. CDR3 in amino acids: CASSFTGRVNEQYF. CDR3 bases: TGTGCCAGCAGCTTCACGGGCAGGGTGAATGAGCAGTACTTC.

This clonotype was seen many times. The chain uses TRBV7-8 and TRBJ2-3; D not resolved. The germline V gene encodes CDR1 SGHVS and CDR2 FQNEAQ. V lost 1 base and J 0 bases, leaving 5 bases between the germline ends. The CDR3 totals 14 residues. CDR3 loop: CASSLVTSTDTQYF. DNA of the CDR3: TGTGCCAGCAGCTTAGTCACTAGCACAGATACGCAGTATTTT.

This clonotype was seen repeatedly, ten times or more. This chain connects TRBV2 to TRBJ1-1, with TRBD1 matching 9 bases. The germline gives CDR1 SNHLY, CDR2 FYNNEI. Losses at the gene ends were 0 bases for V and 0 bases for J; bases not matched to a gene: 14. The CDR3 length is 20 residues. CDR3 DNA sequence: TGTGCCAGCAGTGAAGCCGGGCTTTGGGACAGGGATCGCTTGAACACTGAAGCTTTCTTT. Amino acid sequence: CASSEAGLWDRDRLNTEAFF.

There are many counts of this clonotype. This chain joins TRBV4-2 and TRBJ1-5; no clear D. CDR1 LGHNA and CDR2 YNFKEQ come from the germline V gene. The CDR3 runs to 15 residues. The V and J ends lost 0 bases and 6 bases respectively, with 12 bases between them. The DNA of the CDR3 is TGTGCCAGCAGCCAAGAACTTAGAGGGAGTCAGCCCCAGCATTTT. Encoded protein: CASSQELRGSQPQHF.

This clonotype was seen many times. The CDR3 here is CASSSSGTRTYEQYF. Here the CDR3 DNA reads TGTGCCAGCAGTTCCTCCGGGACTAGAACCTACGAGCAGTACTTC. The chain combines TRBV28 with TRBJ2-7; 8 bases are shared with TRBD2. CDR1 MDHEN and CDR2 SYDVKM come from the germline V gene. The CDR3 length is 15 residues. V shed 4 bases and J 2 bases; nucleotides not matched to a gene: 7.

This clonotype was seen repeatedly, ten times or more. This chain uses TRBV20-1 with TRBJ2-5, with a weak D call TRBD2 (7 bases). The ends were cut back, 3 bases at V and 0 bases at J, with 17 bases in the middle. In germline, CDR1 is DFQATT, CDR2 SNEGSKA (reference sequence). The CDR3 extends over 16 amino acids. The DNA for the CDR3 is TGCAGTGCTAGTTATTGGGGGCTAGCGGACCAAGAGACCCAGTACTTC. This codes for CSASYWGLADQETQYF.

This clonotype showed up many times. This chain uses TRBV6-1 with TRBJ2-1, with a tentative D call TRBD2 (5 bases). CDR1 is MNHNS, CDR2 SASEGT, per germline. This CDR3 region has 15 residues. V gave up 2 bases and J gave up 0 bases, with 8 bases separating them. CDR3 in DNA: TGTGCCAGCAGTGAACGCGGAGGCTCCTACAATGAGCAGTTCTTC. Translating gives CASSERGGSYNEQFF.

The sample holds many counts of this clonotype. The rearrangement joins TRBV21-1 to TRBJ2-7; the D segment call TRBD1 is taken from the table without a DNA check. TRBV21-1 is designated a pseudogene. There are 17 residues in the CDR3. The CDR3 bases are TGTGCCAGCAGCAAAGTGGGAGCGCTACGGGGCGGGTGCGAGCAGTACTTC. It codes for CASSKVGALRGGCEQYF.

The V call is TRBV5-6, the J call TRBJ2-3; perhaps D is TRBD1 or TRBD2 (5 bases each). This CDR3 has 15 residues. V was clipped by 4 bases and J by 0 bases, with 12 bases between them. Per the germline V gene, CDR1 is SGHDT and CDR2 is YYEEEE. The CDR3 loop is CASSTTEGSTDTQYF. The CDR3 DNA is TGTGCCAGCAGCACTACTGAGGGGAGCACAGATACGCAGTATTTT.

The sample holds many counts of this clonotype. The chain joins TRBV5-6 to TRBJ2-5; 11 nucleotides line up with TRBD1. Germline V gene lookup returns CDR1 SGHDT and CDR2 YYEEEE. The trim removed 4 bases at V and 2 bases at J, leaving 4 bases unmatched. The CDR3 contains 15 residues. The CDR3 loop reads CASSQGDRGQETQYF. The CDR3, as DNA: TGTGCCAGCAGCCAAGGGGACAGGGGGCAAGAGACCCAGTACTTC.